The rows below give T cell receptor beta chains drawn from one sample of a study of cytomegalovirus exposure and HLA in healthy donors. Sequencing was performed with immunoSEQ multiplex PCR; in TCRdb, only in-frame clones are kept and a portion is missing. Of 100,000 to 150,000 clones listed, 81% are singletons. The sequencing input was PBMCs. These receptors all stem from a young man in good health and CMV-seronegative. CDR3s leave out the opening cysteine and the closing phenylalanine or tryptophan. The D gene is left open where the match is weak.

V	J	D	CDR3
TRBV19	TRBJ1-5	-	ASSIVDFSNQPQH
TRBV19	TRBJ2-7	-	ASSIGQTGMY
TRBV28	TRBJ1-5	-	ASSLEQPQH
TRBV7-6	TRBJ2-1	-	ASSESGDEQF
TRBV7-2	TRBJ1-5	-	ASSLVGHQPQH
TRBV6-1	TRBJ2-7	-	ASRVARGAYEQY
TRBV6-5	TRBJ1-1	-	ASSYSIAGNTEAF
TRBV9	TRBJ1-5	-	ASSVGVFGNQPQH
TRBV20-1	TRBJ1-2	-	RSSGVGYT
TRBV6-1	TRBJ1-3	-	ASSESGGLVSGNTIY
TRBV6-1	TRBJ2-1	-	ASSEAWGSYNEQF
TRBV11-2	TRBJ1-3	-	ASSPVLLGPGNTIY
TRBV4-2	TRBJ2-3	TRBD2	ASSQPQTSGGGTDTQY
TRBV7-9	TRBJ2-7	-	ASNDGGSYEQY
TRBV4-3	TRBJ1-4	-	ASSPGAGPNEKLF
TRBV19	TRBJ2-2	-	ASSGQNTGELF
TRBV4-3	TRBJ1-1	TRBD1	ASSQTTTGEPEAF
TRBV5-1	TRBJ1-1	-	ASSPGLYTEAF
TRBV5-4	TRBJ2-7	TRBD1	ASSGDRGLYEQY
TRBV12-5	TRBJ1-1	-	ASGFSVNTEAF
TRBV6-7	TRBJ2-7	TRBD2	ASPDTPGLAGGPHEQY
TRBV19	TRBJ2-1	-	ASKGGEEQF
TRBV13	TRBJ2-7	TRBD2	ASSSAGGTYEQY
TRBV2	TRBJ1-2	-	ASSVGASNYGYT
TRBV9	TRBJ1-3	-	ASSVQESGNTIY
TRBV4-1	TRBJ2-4	-	ASSQVVVGRSKNIQY
TRBV4-2	TRBJ2-5	-	ASSRGLGETQY